This TCR beta chain was recorded in a study of CD8 T cells in Susac syndrome. With 2 bases removed from V and 4 bases from J, the gap between germline ends came to 5 bases. CDR1 is PRHDT and CDR2 is FYEKMQ in the germline V gene (reference sequence). The length of the CDR3 is 12 residues. Roughly 0.45 to 1 ug RNA was reverse transcribed with random hexamers. Coverage of TCR beta CDR3 amplification by immunoSEQ multiplex PCR extended to 54 Vbeta and 13 Jbeta. TCRdb reprocessed the immunoSEQ multiplex PCR reads via MiXCR and lists one record per CDR3 protein. The table has 100,000 to 150,000 distinct CDR3 sequences, approximately 79% seen once. The multiple sclerosis controls were treatment-naive patients, and their relapsing-remitting disease was stable or active. TEMRA cells were FACS-enriched, and CD8+ and CD4+ T cells were isolated negatively.

The sequencing sample was made of CD8+ T cells from PBMCs. The chain carries TRBV13 and TRBJ1-2; D unresolved. The TCR comes from a human donor with multiple sclerosis. CDR3 sequence reads: CASSLLGYGYTF. CDR3 DNA sequence: TGTGCCAGCAGCTTACTGGGCTATGGCTACACCTTC.